These 16 T cell receptor beta chains were sequenced from one sample in a study of sequential checkpoint blockade in melanoma. Treatment denoted: randomized to nivolumab then ipilimumab (arm A) or the reverse (arm B). Assay used: immunoSEQ multiplex PCR; TCRdb lists only in-frame clones, some missing. Of 2,300 or so clones listed, approximately 22% are singletons. The sample was tumor tissue (inferred from file names), taken from a patient given nivolumab and ipilimumab in sequence. These receptors were obtained from a human donor with melanoma.

The rearrangement uses TRBV5-1 and TRBJ1-1; no definite D call. This CDR3 spans 14 amino acids. V was clipped by 0 bases and J by 5 bases, with 11 bases between them. The germline CDR1 and CDR2 sequences are SGHRS and YFSETQ. CDR3 loop: CASSLAAGMTEAFF. DNA for the CDR3: TGCGCCAGCAGCTTGGCCGCCGGGATGACTGAAGCTTTCTTT.

V and J are TRBV19 and TRBJ1-2; 8 nucleotides agree with TRBD1. CDR1 and CDR2 from the germline V gene are LNHDA and SQIVND (reference sequence). The CDR3 runs 15 residues. The V and J ends lost 4 bases and 3 bases, in that order; junction bases with no gene match: 7. Written as DNA, the CDR3 is TGTGCCAGTAGTACTCAGGGGGCAGGTGACTATGGCTACACCTTC. Translated, it gives CASSTQGAGDYGYTF.

The rearrangement joins TRBV19 to TRBJ2-7; TRBD1 aligns across 10 bases. V was clipped by 2 bases and J by 2 bases; unmatched bases: 6. Germline CDR1 reads LNHDA; CDR2 reads SQIVND (reference sequence). The CDR3 spans 16 residues. CDR3 DNA: TGTGCCAGTAGTATAAGCCAGGGACAGGGGACCTACGAGCAGTACTTC. Translating gives CASSISQGQGTYEQYF.

This clone is medium-sized (0.01 to 0.1%). The chain recombines TRBV11-3 with TRBJ2-5; 7 bases line up with TRBD2. CDR1 is SGHNT, CDR2 YENEEA, per germline. The CDR3 is 16 amino acids. The J segment lost 1 base and the V segment lost 5 bases, leaving 10 bases of the junction unmatched. This CDR3 reads CASSLTRGRGQETQYF. In nucleotides, the CDR3 is TGTGCCAGCAGCCTCACCCGGGGGAGGGGCCAAGAGACCCAGTACTTC.

This clone is deemed medium-sized. CDR3 in DNA: TGTGCCAGCAGTTACGGCTTCGGGGTCTACAATGAGCAGTTCTTC. This gives the protein CASSYGFGVYNEQFF. The genes are TRBV6-8 and TRBJ2-1; TRBD2 might be the D (5 bases). Germline V CDR1 and CDR2: MNHGY, SAAAGT. The CDR3 is 15 amino acids. V lost 2 bases and J lost 3, with 11 bases in between.

This clone is deemed medium-sized. The V and J genes are TRBV23-1 and TRBJ2-5, with 9 bases fitting TRBD2. TRBV23-1 is treated as an ORF (open reading frame) with a function not yet certain. The CDR3 is 13 amino acids. V shed 10 bases, J shed 1 base, and the junction held 4 bases outside the gene matches. CDR3 residues: CATSGAAQETQYF. CDR3 coding DNA: TGCGCCACTAGCGGGGCAGCCCAAGAGACCCAGTACTTC.

This clone was recorded a few times. The J gene is TRBJ1-2, the V gene TRBV10-3; TRBD1 aligns across 9 bases. Germline CDR1 and CDR2: ENHRY and SYGVKD. This CDR3 is 15 amino acids long. V trimming: 2 bases; J trimming: 4 bases; junction bases outside the gene matches: 5. CDR3 sequence: CAISEGQGTGYGYTF. CDR3 DNA: TGTGCCATCAGTGAGGGACAGGGGACGGGCTATGGCTACACCTTC.

This clone was seen more than once but under ten times. The chain recombines TRBV25-1 with TRBJ1-2; 9 bases fit TRBD1. The CDR3 totals 14 residues. With 6 bases clipped from V and 4 bases from J, the junction kept 6 bases outside the gene matches. From germline, CDR1 is MGHDK and CDR2 SYGVNS. The CDR3 DNA is TGTGCCAGCAGGGCTCTGGGACAGGGCTATGGCTACACCTTC. As protein: CASRALGQGYGYTF.

The rearrangement links TRBV6-8 to TRBJ1-6; D gene unclear. CDR1 MNHGY and CDR2 SAAAGT come from the germline V gene. The V and J ends lost 4 bases and 6 bases respectively, with 10 bases between them. This CDR3 is 14 amino acids long. CDR3 nucleotides: TGTGCCAGCAGTTCTCGAACCATTAATTCACCCCTCCACTTT. As protein: CASSSRTINSPLHF.

The V gene is TRBV19, the J gene TRBJ2-1; D unclear. Germline-derived CDR1 and CDR2 are LNHDA and SQIVND (reference sequence). V lost 3 bases and J 4 bases, leaving 7 bases between the germline ends. The CDR3 loop spans 13 amino acids. DNA for the CDR3: TGTGCCAGTAGTATCGTACTTTACAATGAGCAGTTCTTC. The encoded protein is CASSIVLYNEQFF.

This chain connects TRBV12-5 to TRBJ2-3; a possible D gene is TRBD1 (6 bases). The V and J ends lost 6 bases and 0 bases respectively, with 13 bases between them. The CDR3 spans 15 residues. Germline V lookup: CDR1 LGHNT, CDR2 FRNRAP. For the CDR3, the DNA is TGTGCTAGTGGCCCCGGACAGCTTAGCACAGATACGCAGTATTTT. This translates into CASGPGQLSTDTQYF.

This clone occurred a few times. This chain connects TRBV9 to TRBJ1-4; D is unclear. CDR1 is SGDLS and CDR2 is YYNGEE in the germline V gene. Trimming took 5 bases from V and 4 from J, leaving 12 bases between them. The CDR3 contains 14 residues. The CDR3 loop reads CASSVIRGNEKLFF. The DNA of the CDR3 is TGTGCCAGCAGTGTGATACGGGGTAATGAAAAACTGTTTTTT.

The chain uses TRBV9 and TRBJ1-1, with TRBD1 as a possible D gene (5 bases). The germline CDR1 and CDR2 sequences are SGDLS and YYNGEE. With 3 bases removed from V and 1 base from J, the gap between germline ends came to 13 bases. This CDR3 spans 15 amino acids. The CDR3 DNA reads as TGTGCCAGCAGCGCAACAGGCAGGGAGAACACTGAAGCTTTCTTT. This codes for CASSATGRENTEAFF.

The chain is built from TRBV15 and TRBJ2-3, with D possibly TRBD1 on 6 matching bases. V lost 0 bases and J 1 base, leaving 8 bases between the germline ends. Germline lookup yields CDR1 LNHNV and CDR2 YYDKDF (reference sequence). The CDR3 spans 15 residues. CDR3 loop: CATSREGARTDTQYF. The CDR3 region has the DNA TGTGCCACCAGCAGAGAGGGGGCCCGCACAGATACGCAGTATTTT. The full variable domain, completed using reference TRBV15 and TRBJ2-3, is DAMVIQNPRYQVTQFGKPVTLSCSQTLNHNVMYWYQQKSSQAPKLLFHYYDKDFNNEADTPDNFQSRRPNTSFCFLDIRSPGLGDTAMYLCATSREGARTDTQYFGPGTRLTVL.

This clone showed up just a few times. The chain is built from TRBV28 and TRBJ1-4; TRBD1 might be the D (6 bases). The V end lost 5 bases, the J end lost 4 bases, and 20 bases lay between the germline ends. CDR1 and CDR2 from the germline V gene are MDHEN and SYDVKM. The CDR3 covers 17 residues. CDR3 amino acids: CASSPRGQLGVNEKLFF. CDR3 coding DNA: TGTGCCAGCAGTCCAAGGGGACAATTAGGGGTTAATGAAAAACTGTTTTTT.

By share of the sample, this clone is medium-sized. The V gene is TRBV11-3, the J gene TRBJ2-5; 12 bases agree with TRBD2. The V segment lost 5 bases and the J segment 11 bases; nucleotides outside the gene matches: 12. The CDR3 consists of 15 residues. Per the germline V gene, CDR1 is SGHNT and CDR2 is YENEEA. The CDR3 reads CASSLTPASGGGQYF. CDR3 nucleotides: TGTGCCAGCAGCCTCACCCCGGCTAGCGGGGGGGGACAGTACTTC.